This T cell receptor beta chain was sequenced in a study of blood T cell repertoires in COVID-19. Here immunoSEQ multiplex PCR was the method, and the copy in TCRdb shows in-frame clones only, minus some. The sample includes about 150,000 clones, around nine tenths seen only once; the top ten take approximately 2.4%. Trimming pared 0 bases from V and 3 bases from J, leaving 14 bases between. Germline CDR1 is SGHNT and CDR2 is YYREEE (reference sequence). The CDR3 is made up of 16 amino acids. This TCR came from a woman aged 65 to 85 with acute or convalescent COVID-19. The V gene is TRBV5-4, the J gene TRBJ2-3, with TRBD1 as a possible D gene (5 bases). The sequencing input was peripheral blood. CDR3 coding DNA: TGTGCCAGCAGCTTGGGTGGGGCTCGTAGTACAGATACGCAGTATTTT. Translation: CASSLGGARSTDTQYF.